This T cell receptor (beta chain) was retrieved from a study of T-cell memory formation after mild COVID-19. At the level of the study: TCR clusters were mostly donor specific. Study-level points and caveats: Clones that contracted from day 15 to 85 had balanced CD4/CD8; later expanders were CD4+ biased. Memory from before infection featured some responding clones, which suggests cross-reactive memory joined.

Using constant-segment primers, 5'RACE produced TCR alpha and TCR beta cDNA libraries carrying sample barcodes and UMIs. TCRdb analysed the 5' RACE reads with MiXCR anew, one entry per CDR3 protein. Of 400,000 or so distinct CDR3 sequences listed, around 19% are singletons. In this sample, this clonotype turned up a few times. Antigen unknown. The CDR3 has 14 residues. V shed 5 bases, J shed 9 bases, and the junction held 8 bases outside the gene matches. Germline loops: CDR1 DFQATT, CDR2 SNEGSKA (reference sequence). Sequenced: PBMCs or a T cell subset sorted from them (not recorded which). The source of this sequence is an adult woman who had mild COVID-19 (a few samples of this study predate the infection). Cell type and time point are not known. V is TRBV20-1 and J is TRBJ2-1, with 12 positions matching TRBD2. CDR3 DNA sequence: TGCAGTGCTCTCACTAGCGGGAGGTCCTCTGAGCAGTTCTTC. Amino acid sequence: CSALTSGRSSEQFF.